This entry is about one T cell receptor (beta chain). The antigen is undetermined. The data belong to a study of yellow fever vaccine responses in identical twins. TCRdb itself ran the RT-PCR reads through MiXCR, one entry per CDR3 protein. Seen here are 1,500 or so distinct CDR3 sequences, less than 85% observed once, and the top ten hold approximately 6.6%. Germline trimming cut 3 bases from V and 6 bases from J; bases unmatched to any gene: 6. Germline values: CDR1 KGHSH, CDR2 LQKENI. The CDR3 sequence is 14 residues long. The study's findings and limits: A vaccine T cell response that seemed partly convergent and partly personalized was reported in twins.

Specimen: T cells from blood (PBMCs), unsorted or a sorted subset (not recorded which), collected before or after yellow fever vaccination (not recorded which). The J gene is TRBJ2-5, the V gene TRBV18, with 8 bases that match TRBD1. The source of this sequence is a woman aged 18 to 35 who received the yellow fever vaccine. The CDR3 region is CASSPPTGEKTQYF. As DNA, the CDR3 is TGTGCCAGCTCACCCCCGACAGGGGAGAAGACCCAGTACTTC.